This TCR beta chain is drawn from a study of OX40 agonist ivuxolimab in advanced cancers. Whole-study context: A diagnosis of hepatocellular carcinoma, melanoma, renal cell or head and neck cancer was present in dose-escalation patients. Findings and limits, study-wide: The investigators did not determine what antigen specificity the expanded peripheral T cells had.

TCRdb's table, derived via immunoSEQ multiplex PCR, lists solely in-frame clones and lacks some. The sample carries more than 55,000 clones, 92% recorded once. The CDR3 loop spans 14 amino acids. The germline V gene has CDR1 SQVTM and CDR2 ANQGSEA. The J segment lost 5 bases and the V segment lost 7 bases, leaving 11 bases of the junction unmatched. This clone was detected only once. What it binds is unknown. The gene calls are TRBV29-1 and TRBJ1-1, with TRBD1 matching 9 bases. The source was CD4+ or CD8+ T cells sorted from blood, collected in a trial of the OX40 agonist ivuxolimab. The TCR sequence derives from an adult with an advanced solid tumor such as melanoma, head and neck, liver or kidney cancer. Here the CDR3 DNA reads TGCAGCGGAATACAGGGGGCGCTTGGTACTGAAGCTTTCTTT. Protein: CSGIQGALGTEAFF.